Below, one TCR beta chain is given with its context. The table lists this clonotype with many counts. Its cognate antigen has yet to be identified. Per-base quality was not reported, and no clone a single base away is much larger than it. The entry originates in a study of blood T cells in healthy people across ages (dated by TCRdb to about 2015). With regard to the full study: In model experiments, template switching captured roughly one uniquely barcoded TCR beta cDNA molecule for every two T cells. To track age-related changes in TCR beta repertoire diversity, the study relied on deep sequencing normalized with unique cDNA molecular identifiers. Four age groups were formed from the donors: young (average 16 years), middle-aged (around 37), aged (62) and long-lived (approximately 80). Donors of different ages were randomly distributed across sequencing lanes to avoid experimental bias. Using the same blood draw, the study looked at two additional independent replicas of 1 million unique cDNA reads for two donors, one aged 18 to 30 and the other aged 80 or older.

Results and caveats for the whole study, not just this receptor: Bulk unsorted PBMC profiling prevented conclusive comparison of naive and antigen-experienced compartments. Total diversity estimates from one million sequenced T cells were considered lower bounds and underestimates. There was a strong correlation between observed TCR beta diversity and the percentage of naive T cells measured by flow cytometry. Because donor CMV infection status was unknown, age-related changes in expanded clonotypes were potentially confounded. Compared with the aged group, the long-lived group had more naive CD4+ T cells, fewer expanded clones and increased TCR diversity, a pattern suggesting age selection. As age increased, observed TCR beta diversity per million T cells dropped in a roughly linear way, and a significant reduction was already evident by age 40.

Donors were 39 systemically healthy Caucasian individuals from Russia aged roughly 6 to 95 years. Around 10 milliliters of peripheral blood were drawn from each donor into EDTA-treated Vacutainer tubes. Ficoll-Paque density-gradient centrifugation was used to isolate PBMCs, with at least 6.5 million per sample. Total RNA, at least 5 micrograms per sample, was extracted from PBMCs with Trizol reagent. The percentages of naive CD45RAhigh/CD27high T cells were determined by flow cytometry on a PBMC aliquot from every donor. V was cut back by 4 bases and J by 0 bases, leaving a gap of 14 bases between them. The CDR3 covers 15 residues, taking in both the cysteine and the phenylalanine. Solely the CDR3 DNA is kept, with 45 bases framed from the first base. The germline V gene sets CDR1 to SGDLS and CDR2 to YYNGEE. Library preparation employed 5' RACE. Sequencing was performed on an Illumina HiSeq 2500. The second PCR ran for about 6 to 12 cycles and used a J-beta primer mix along with a sample-barcoded 5' primer. Each TCR beta cDNA molecule received a unique molecular identifier from a template-switch 5' adaptor carrying 12 random nucleotides. Each sample yielded at least 2.5 million CDR3-containing paired-end reads. First-strand cDNA was synthesized from all RNA with the Mint cDNA synthesis kit, primed by a TRBC-specific oligonucleotide. All cDNA was treated with uracil-DNA glycosylase and then went through a first 18-cycle PCR with the universal primers M1SS and BC2_uni_R. In the original analysis: Normalization of each sample was performed by random selection of 1 million high-quality reads, each carrying a distinct molecular identifier. Instead of being binned into consensus sequences, reads that shared molecular identifiers were thrown out. MiTCR, run with a Q25 quality threshold and the strictest error-elimination algorithm, handled CDR3 identification, clonotype clustering and error correction. A nonparametric unseen species model with Euler transformation was used to estimate lower-bound total TCR beta diversity. TCRdb reprocessed the public reads (quality trimming at Q25 with fastp, clone calling with MiXCR) and kept in-frame beta chains. Rows are unified per CDR3 protein, each entry keeping the most common DNA and genes. TCRdb's processing, not the study's, gives the V and J calls here. The sample profile shows 1.5 million to 2 million distinct CDR3 sequences; 28% of them were found once. 7.7% of the sample belongs to the ten largest clones.

Sequences were obtained from blood. Rearrangement joined TRBV9 to TRBJ2-7; 6 matching bases give a weak D call of TRBD1. This TCR came from a young woman in good health. This receptor has the CDR3 CASSPRGGFSYEQYF. The nucleotide sequence is given as TGTGCCAGCAGCCCCCGTGGGGGCTTCTCCTACGAGCAGTACTTC.